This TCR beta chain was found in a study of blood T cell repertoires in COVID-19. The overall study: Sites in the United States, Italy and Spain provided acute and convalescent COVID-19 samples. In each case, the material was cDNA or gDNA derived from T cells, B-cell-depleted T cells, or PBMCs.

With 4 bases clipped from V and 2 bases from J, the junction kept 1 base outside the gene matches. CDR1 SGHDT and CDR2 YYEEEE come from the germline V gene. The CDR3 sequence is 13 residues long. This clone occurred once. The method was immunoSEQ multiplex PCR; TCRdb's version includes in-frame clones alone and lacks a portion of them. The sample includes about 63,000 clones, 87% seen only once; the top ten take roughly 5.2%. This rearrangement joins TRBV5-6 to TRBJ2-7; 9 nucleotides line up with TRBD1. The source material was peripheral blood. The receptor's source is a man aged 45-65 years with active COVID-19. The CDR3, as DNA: TGTGCCAGCAGCCGGACAGGGGCCTACGAGCAGTACTTC. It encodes CASSRTGAYEQYF.